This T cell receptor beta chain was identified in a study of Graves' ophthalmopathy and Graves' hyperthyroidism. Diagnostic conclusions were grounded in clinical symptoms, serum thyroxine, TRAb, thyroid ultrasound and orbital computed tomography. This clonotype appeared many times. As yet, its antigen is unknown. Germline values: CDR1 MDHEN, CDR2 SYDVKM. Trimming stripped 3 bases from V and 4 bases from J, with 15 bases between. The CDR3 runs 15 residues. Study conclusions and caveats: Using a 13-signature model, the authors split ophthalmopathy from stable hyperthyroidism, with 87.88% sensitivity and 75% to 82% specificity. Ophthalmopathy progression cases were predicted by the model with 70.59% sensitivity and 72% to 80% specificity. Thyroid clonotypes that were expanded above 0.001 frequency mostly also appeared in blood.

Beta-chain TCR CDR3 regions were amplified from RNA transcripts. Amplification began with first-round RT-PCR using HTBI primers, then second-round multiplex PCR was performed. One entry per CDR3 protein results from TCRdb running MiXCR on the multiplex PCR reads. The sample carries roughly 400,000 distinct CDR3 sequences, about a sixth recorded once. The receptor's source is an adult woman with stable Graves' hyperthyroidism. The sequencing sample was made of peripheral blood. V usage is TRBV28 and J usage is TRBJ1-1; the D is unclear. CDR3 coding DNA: TGTGCCAGCAGTTTTAATGCCTTCGCGGGCACTGAAGCTTTCTTT. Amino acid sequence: CASSFNAFAGTEAFF.